What follows are 6 T cell receptor beta chains derived from one specimen sequenced in a study of cytomegalovirus exposure and HLA in healthy donors. Clones were sequenced by immunoSEQ multiplex PCR, and TCRdb holds only the in-frame ones, with some missing. The sample records 110,000 to 150,000 clones, roughly nine tenths being singletons. The specimen was PBMCs. The receptors derive from a man between 18 and 35 years old in good health and CMV-seronegative.

This clone was seen only once. V and J are TRBV5-1 and TRBJ2-7, with 9 nucleotides matching TRBD1. Trimming at V came to 0 bases and at J to 12 bases, leaving 13 bases not matched to a gene. The CDR3 sequence is 15 residues long. Germline V gene lookup returns CDR1 SGHRS and CDR2 YFSETQ. The CDR3 protein is CASSLAGTGQEGLYF. The CDR3 region has the DNA TGCGCCAGCAGCTTGGCCGGGACAGGGCAGGAAGGGCTGTACTTC. The variable domain in full, with the rest retrieved from reference TRBV5-1 and TRBJ2-7, is KAGVTQTPRYLIKTRGQQVTLSCSPISGHRSVSWYQQTPGQGLQFLFEYFSETQRNKGNFPGRFSGRQFSNSRSEMNVSTLELGDSALYLCASSLAGTGQEGLYFGPGTRLTVT.

This chain joins TRBV19 and TRBJ2-1; 11 nucleotides match TRBD2. Looked up from germline, CDR1 is LNHDA and CDR2 is SQIVND (reference sequence). V lost 5 bases to trimming and J lost 9 bases; unmatched junction nucleotides: 12. The CDR3 consists of 16 residues. The chain's CDR3 is CASSPITSGRFGEQFF. The DNA of the CDR3 is TGTGCCAGTAGTCCCATAACTAGCGGGAGATTCGGTGAGCAGTTCTTC.

The rearrangement uses TRBV7-9 and TRBJ2-5; 9 nucleotides align to TRBD2. Trimming cost V 5 bases and J 5 bases; bases outside gene matches: 9. The CDR3 is 15 amino acids. CDR1 and CDR2 from the germline V gene are SEHNR and FQNEAQ (reference sequence). The DNA for the CDR3 is TGTGCCAGCAGCCGCCGCGGGGGGGCGGGTGAGACCCAGTACTTC. Translating gives CASSRRGGAGETQYF.

J is TRBJ2-1 and V is TRBV6-6; 7 bases map to TRBD2. Germline-derived CDR1 and CDR2 are MNHNY and SVGAGI (reference sequence). The CDR3 extends over 14 amino acids. V trimming: 3 bases; J trimming: 8 bases; junction bases outside the gene matches: 7. CDR3 sequence: CASSYGLGIDEQFF. CDR3 nucleotide sequence: TGTGCCAGCAGTTATGGACTAGGGATTGATGAGCAGTTCTTC.

This chain joins TRBV4-1 and TRBJ1-5, with 10 positions matching TRBD1. CDR3 length equals 19 residues. The germline CDR1 and CDR2 sequences are MGHRA and YSYEKL. The V segment lost 1 base and the J segment 4 bases; nucleotides outside the gene matches: 13. CDR3 sequence: CASSQAPGQGININQPQHF. CDR3 in DNA: TGCGCCAGCAGCCAAGCGCCGGGACAGGGGATCAACATTAATCAGCCCCAGCATTTT.

The rearrangement links TRBV19 to TRBJ1-1, with 7 bases lining up with TRBD1. There are 13 residues in the CDR3. The J segment lost 6 bases and the V segment lost 1 base, leaving 2 bases of the junction unmatched. CDR1 LNHDA and CDR2 SQIVND come from the germline V gene (reference sequence). CDR3 amino acids: CASSIATGAEAFF. CDR3 bases: TGTGCCAGTAGTATAGCAACAGGGGCTGAAGCTTTCTTT. Based on the CDR3 plus reference TRBV19 and TRBJ1-1, the full variable domain is DGGITQSPKYLFRKEGQNVTLSCEQNLNHDAMYWYRQDPGQGLRLIYYSQIVNDFQKGDIAEGYSVSREKKESFPLTVTSAQKNPTAFYLCASSIATGAEAFFGQGTRLTVV.